The clone carrying this T cell receptor (beta chain) was recorded a few times. The data belong to a study of T cell responses to AZD1222 COVID-19 vaccine. In germline, CDR1 is MNHEY, CDR2 SVGAGI. CDR3 size: 12 residues. Between the trimmed V and J ends, which lost 7 bases and 4 bases, there was a span of 8 bases. Profiled with immunoSEQ multiplex PCR; TCRdb holds only in-frame clones, not every one. Here the sample spans 140,000 to 150,000 clones, 75% to 95% being singletons. The sequencing used peripheral blood, collected on day 0 of MenACWY control vaccination. This receptor was obtained from an adult in good health. The chain links TRBV6-5 to TRBJ1-3; D unclear. The CDR3 DNA follows: TGTGCCAGCATATCTCTAGGAAACACCATATATTTT. Amino acid sequence: CASISLGNTIYF.